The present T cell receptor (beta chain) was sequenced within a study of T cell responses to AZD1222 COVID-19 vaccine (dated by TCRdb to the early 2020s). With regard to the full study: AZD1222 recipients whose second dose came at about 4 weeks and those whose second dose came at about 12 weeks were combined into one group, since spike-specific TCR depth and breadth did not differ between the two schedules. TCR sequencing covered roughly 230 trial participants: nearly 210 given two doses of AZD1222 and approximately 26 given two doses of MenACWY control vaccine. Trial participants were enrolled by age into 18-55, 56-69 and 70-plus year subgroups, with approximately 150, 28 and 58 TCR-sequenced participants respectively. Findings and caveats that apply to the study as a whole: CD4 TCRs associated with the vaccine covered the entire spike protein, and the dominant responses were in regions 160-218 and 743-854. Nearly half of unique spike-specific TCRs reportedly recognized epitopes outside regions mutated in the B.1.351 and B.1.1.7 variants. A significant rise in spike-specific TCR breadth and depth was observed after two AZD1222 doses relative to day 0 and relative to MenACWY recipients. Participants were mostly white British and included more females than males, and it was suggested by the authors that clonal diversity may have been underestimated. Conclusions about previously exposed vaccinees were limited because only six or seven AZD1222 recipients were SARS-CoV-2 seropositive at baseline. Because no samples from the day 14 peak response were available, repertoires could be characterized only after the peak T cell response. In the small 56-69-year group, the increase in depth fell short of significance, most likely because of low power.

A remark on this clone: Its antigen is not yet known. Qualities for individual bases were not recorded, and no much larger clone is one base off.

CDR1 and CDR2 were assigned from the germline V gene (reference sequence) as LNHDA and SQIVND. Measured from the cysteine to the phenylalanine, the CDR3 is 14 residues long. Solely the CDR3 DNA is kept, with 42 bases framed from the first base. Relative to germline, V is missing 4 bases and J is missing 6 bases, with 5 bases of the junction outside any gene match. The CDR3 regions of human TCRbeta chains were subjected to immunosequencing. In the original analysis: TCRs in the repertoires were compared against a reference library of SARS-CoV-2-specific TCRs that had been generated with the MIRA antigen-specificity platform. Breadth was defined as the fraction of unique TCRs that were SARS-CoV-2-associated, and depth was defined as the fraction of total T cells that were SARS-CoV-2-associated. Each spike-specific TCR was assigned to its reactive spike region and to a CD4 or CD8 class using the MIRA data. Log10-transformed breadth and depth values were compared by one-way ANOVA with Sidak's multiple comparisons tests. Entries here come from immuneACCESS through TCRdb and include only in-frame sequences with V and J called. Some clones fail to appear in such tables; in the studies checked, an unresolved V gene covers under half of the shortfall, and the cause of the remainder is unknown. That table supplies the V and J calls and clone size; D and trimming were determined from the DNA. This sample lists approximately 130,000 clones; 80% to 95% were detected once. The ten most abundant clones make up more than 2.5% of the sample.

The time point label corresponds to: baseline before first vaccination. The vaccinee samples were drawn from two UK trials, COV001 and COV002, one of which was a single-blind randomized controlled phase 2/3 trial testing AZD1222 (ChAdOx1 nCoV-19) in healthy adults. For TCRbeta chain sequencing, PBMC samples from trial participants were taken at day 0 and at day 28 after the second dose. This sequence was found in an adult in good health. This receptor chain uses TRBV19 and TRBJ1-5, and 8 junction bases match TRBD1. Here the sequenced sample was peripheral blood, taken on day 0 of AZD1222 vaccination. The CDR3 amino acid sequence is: CASSTQGAGQPQHF. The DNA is TGTGCCAGTAGTACCCAGGGGGCAGGTCAGCCCCAGCATTTT.